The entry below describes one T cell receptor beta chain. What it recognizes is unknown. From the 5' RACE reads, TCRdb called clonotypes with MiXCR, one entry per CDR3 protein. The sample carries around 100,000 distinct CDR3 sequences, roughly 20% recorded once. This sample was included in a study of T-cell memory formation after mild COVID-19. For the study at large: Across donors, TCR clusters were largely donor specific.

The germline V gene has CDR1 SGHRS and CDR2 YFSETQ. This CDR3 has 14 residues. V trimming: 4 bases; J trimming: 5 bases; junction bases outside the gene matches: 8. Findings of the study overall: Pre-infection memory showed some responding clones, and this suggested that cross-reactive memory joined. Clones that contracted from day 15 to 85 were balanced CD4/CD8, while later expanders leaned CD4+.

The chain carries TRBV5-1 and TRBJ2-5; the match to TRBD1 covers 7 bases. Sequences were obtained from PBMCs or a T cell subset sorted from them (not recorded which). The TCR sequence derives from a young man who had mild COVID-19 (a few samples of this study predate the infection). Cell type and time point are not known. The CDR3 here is CASSPGQLLETQYF. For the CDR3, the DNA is TGCGCCAGCAGCCCGGGACAGCTTTTGGAGACCCAGTACTTC.